This T cell receptor (beta chain) appears in the sequencing data of a study of T-cell memory formation after mild COVID-19. The study's findings and limits: Day 15 to 85 contractors were CD4/CD8 balanced; later expanders leaned CD4+.

As for this clonotype: Its matching antigen is unknown.

TCRdb called the 5' RACE reads again in MiXCR, with one record for every CDR3 protein. The sample has under 400,000 distinct CDR3 sequences, roughly 21% seen once; the top ten hold approximately 12%. V shed 2 bases and J shed 2 bases, with 18 bases lying between them. Germline lookup yields CDR1 DFQATT and CDR2 SNEGSKA (reference sequence). CDR3 length: 16 amino acids. This TCR came from an adult woman who had mild COVID-19 (a few samples of this study predate the infection). Cell type and time point are not known. The chain is built from TRBV20-1 and TRBJ1-1; tentative D call: TRBD1 (5 bases). The sample taken for sequencing was PBMCs or a T cell subset sorted from them (not recorded which). CDR3 amino acids: CSARLPLTDLNTEAFF. The CDR3 region has the DNA TGCAGTGCTAGACTCCCCTTGACAGATCTCAACACTGAAGCTTTCTTT.